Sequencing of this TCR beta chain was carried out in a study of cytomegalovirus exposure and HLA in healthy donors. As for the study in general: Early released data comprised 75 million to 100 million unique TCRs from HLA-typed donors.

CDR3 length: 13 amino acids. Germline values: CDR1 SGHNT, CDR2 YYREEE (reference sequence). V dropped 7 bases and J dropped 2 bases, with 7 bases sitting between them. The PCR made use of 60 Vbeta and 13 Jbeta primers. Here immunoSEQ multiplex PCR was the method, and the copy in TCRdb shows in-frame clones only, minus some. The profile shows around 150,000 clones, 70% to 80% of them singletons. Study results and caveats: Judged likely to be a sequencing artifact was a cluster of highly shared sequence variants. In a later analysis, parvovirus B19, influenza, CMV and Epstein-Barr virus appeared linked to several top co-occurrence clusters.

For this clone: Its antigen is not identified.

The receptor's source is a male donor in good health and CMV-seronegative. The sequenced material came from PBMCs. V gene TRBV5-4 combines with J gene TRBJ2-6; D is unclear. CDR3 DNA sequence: TGTGCCAGCGGCCCCCCTGGGGCCAACGTCCTGACTTTC. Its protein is CASGPPGANVLTF.